These 14 T cell receptor beta chains originate from one sample sequenced in a study of control samples from healthy donors and cancer patients. The table came from immunoSEQ multiplex PCR; TCRdb's copy has only in-frame clones and leaves some out. The sample lists roughly 120,000 clones, approximately 94% occurring once. The sequencing sample was made of PBMCs. The receptors originated from a man aged 50-60 years with head and neck cancer.

This sequence joins TRBV7-3 and TRBJ1-6; D uncertain. The CDR3 length is 15 residues. Germline loops: CDR1 SGHTA, CDR2 FQGTGA. V lost 2 bases, J lost 7 bases, and 12 bases lay in between. CDR3 region: CASSLAGIGNSPLHF. Written as DNA, the CDR3 is TGTGCCAGCAGCTTAGCCGGGATCGGGAATTCACCCCTCCACTTT.

This sequence joins TRBV5-1 and TRBJ1-2, with a possible D match to TRBD1 (6 bases). V lost 3 bases and J lost 4, with 10 bases in between. The CDR3 contains 13 residues. Germline V gene lookup returns CDR1 SGHRS and CDR2 YFSETQ. CDR3: CASSSGALYGYTF. For the CDR3, the DNA is TGCGCCAGCAGCTCAGGGGCCCTCTATGGCTACACCTTC.

The chain is built from TRBV28 and TRBJ2-7; D is ambiguous. The CDR3 length is 11 residues. V was pared by 5 bases and J by 3 bases, with 5 bases between. From germline, CDR1 is MDHEN and CDR2 SYDVKM. CDR3 protein: CASSNFYEQYF. In DNA form, the CDR3 reads TGTGCCAGCAGTAACTTCTACGAGCAGTACTTC. Full variable domain (rest looked up from reference TRBV28 and TRBJ2-7): DVKVTQSSRYLVKRTGEKVFLECVQDMDHENMFWYRQDPGLGLRLIYFSYDVKMKEKGDIPEGYSVSREKKERFSLILESASTNQTSMYLCASSNFYEQYFGPGTRLTVT.

The chain's CDR3 is CASSLRSEGTDTQYF. As DNA, the CDR3 is TGTGCCAGCAGTCTTAGGTCGGAGGGCACAGATACGCAGTATTTT. V gene TRBV6-2 or TRBV6-3 combines with J gene TRBJ2-3; perhaps TRBD2 as D (5 bases). CDR1 is MNHEY, CDR2 SVGEGT, per germline. The CDR3 runs to 15 residues. V lost 5 bases and J 1 base, leaving 13 bases between the germline ends.

This chain uses TRBV7-2 with TRBJ2-7; perhaps TRBD2 as D (5 bases). CDR1 is SGHTA and CDR2 is FQGNSA in the germline V gene. V lost 5 bases to trimming and J lost 7 bases, with 21 bases between them. This CDR3 has 15 residues. CDR3 residues: CASSQRASGVLEQYF. The CDR3 nucleotides are TGTGCCAGCAGCCAAAGAGCGAGCGGAGTCCTGGAGCAGTACTTC.

In its sample, this clone was seen once. The chain recombines TRBV27 with TRBJ1-1; maybe TRBD1 (6 bases). V lost 4 bases, J lost 0 bases, and 9 bases lay in between. CDR1 is MNHEY and CDR2 is SMNVEV in the germline V gene (reference sequence). There are 14 residues in the CDR3. The CDR3 is CASSWDTMNTEAFF. The CDR3 DNA sequence: TGTGCCAGCAGTTGGGACACGATGAACACTGAAGCTTTCTTT.

The V gene is TRBV5-4, the J gene TRBJ2-5; D unresolved. The CDR3 is made up of 13 amino acids. The germline gives CDR1 SGHNT, CDR2 YYREEE (reference sequence). V lost 4 bases and J 1 base, leaving 8 bases between the germline ends. The chain's CDR3 is CASSQNSQETQYF. In DNA, the CDR3 is TGTGCCAGCAGCCAAAATTCCCAAGAGACCCAGTACTTC.

The chain recombines TRBV28 with TRBJ2-1; possible D gene TRBD1, 5 bases. V lost 7 bases to trimming and J lost 4 bases, with 14 bases between them. CDR1 and CDR2 (germline): MDHEN, SYDVKM. CDR3 length: 14 amino acids. As DNA, the CDR3 is TGTGCCAGCAACCTCCCAGGGTTGTACAATGAGCAGTTCTTC. Translating gives CASNLPGLYNEQFF.

This chain connects TRBV24-1 to TRBJ2-5; 12 nucleotides line up with TRBD2. After removal of 2 bases from V and 0 bases from J, the junction contained 3 bases not matched to a gene. Germline lookup yields CDR1 KGHDR and CDR2 SFDVKD. This CDR3 spans 17 amino acids. CDR3 coding DNA: TGTGCCACCAGTGATTGGGGACTAGCGGGCAACCAAGAGACCCAGTACTTC. Protein sequence: CATSDWGLAGNQETQYF.

The chain is built from TRBV7-2 and TRBJ2-3; D not resolved. V lost 2 bases, J lost 6 bases, and 6 bases lay in between. Per the germline V gene, CDR1 is SGHTA and CDR2 is FQGNSA. This CDR3 has 12 residues. In nucleotides, the CDR3 is TGTGCCAGCAGCTTATATCTTGATACGCAGTATTTT. The encoded protein is CASSLYLDTQYF.

The genes are TRBV9 and TRBJ1-5; 9 bases line up with TRBD1. V was pared by 10 bases and J by 4 bases, with 24 bases of the junction left unmatched. Germline V gene sequence: CDR1 SGDLS, CDR2 YYNGEE. CDR3 length: 19 residues. This CDR3 is CADPVPRDREGWGNQPQHF. The CDR3 DNA reads as TGTGCCGATCCCGTTCCGAGGGACAGGGAAGGATGGGGAAATCAGCCCCAGCATTTT.

The gene calls are TRBV27 and TRBJ2-1; a possible D gene is TRBD2 (6 bases). This CDR3 region has 16 residues. Per germline, CDR1 MNHEY and CDR2 SMNVEV (reference sequence). Trimming took 2 bases from V and 4 from J, leaving 15 bases between them. CDR3 in amino acids: CASSLGGTPQYNEQFF. CDR3 DNA: TGTGCCAGCAGTTTAGGAGGGACCCCCCAATACAATGAGCAGTTCTTC.

V usage is TRBV6-6 and J usage is TRBJ2-7; TRBD2 matches 10 bases. This CDR3 is 14 amino acids long. Germline V gives CDR1 MNHNY, CDR2 SVGAGI (reference sequence). J was trimmed by 0 bases and V by 8 bases; bases with no gene match: 4. This CDR3 is CASALAGVSYEQYF. The CDR3 coding sequence is TGTGCCAGCGCCCTAGCGGGGGTCTCCTACGAGCAGTACTTC.

V is TRBV5-1 and J is TRBJ1-2; TRBD1 aligns across 7 bases. V lost 4 bases to trimming and J lost 4 bases; unmatched junction nucleotides: 7. The CDR3 is 14 residues long. In germline, CDR1 is SGHRS, CDR2 YFSETQ. The CDR3 DNA reads TGCGCCAGCAGCAGAGACAGGGCGACCTATGGCTACACCTTC. Translating gives CASSRDRATYGYTF.